This T cell receptor beta chain is drawn from a study of blood T cell repertoires in COVID-19. Study details: Samples came from the United States, Italy and Spain, spanning acute and convalescent COVID-19.

Enrollment of patients from Seattle took place during active infection, with longitudinal follow-up. Germline V gene lookup returns CDR1 SNHLY and CDR2 FYNNEI. The CDR3 covers 14 residues. Trimming stripped 4 bases from V and 1 base from J, with 10 bases between. TCRdb's copy holds only in-frame clones and misses some; the assay was immunoSEQ multiplex PCR. The sample gives 330,000 or so clones, roughly nine tenths of which show up once; around 3.9% is in the top ten. The sequence was collected from a woman in her sixties or seventies with COVID-19, enrolled during active disease. Sample: peripheral blood. This chain connects TRBV2 to TRBJ2-5; D might be TRBD1 (5 bases). The DNA for the CDR3 is TGTGCCAGCAGTGGAGACAGTTTCCAAGAGACCCAGTACTTC. Translation: CASSGDSFQETQYF.